The sample holds a few counts of the clone carrying this T cell receptor (beta chain). The data were taken from a study of T cells in Graves' hyperthyroidism and ophthalmopathy. Study overall: Peripheral blood was drawn at first diagnosis, prior to all treatment.

There were TCR beta CDR3 regions amplified from RNA transcripts. Using the HTBI primer set, a first-round RT-PCR was run on the TCR CDR3. One entry per CDR3 protein, called by TCRdb with MiXCR from the multiplex PCR reads. The data show about 590,000 distinct CDR3 sequences, 15% to 19% seen once. Stable disease denoted Graves' hyperthyroidism without ophthalmopathy progression within 18 months. Germline V lookup: CDR1 MNHEY, CDR2 SVGAGI. The length of the CDR3 is 13 residues. V was shortened by 4 bases and J by 11 bases, with 14 bases between the two germline ends. The receptor's source is a woman in her twenties or thirties with Graves' hyperthyroidism. The source material was blood. The chain links TRBV6-5 to TRBJ1-4; no definite D call. CDR3 residues: CASSFESAGKLFF. DNA of the CDR3: TGTGCCAGCAGTTTCGAGTCCGCTGGGAAACTGTTTTTT.